This TCR beta chain was identified in a study of blood T cell repertoires in COVID-19. The overall study: The samples span acute and convalescent COVID-19 from the United States, Italy and Spain. PBMCs, B-cell-depleted T cells, or T cells were the source of the cDNA or gDNA that made up the material.

Trimming pared 3 bases from V and 1 base from J, leaving 10 bases between. Germline assignment: CDR1 SGHTA and CDR2 FQGNSA. The CDR3 spans 15 residues. One Seattle source followed patients from active infection through their disease course. Some clones are missing from TCRdb's copy, which holds only in-frame ones; the method was immunoSEQ multiplex PCR. This table holds about 480,000 clones, around 89% found once. The sample was peripheral blood. This clonotype originated in a woman aged 50 to 65 with COVID-19, enrolled during active disease. The chain employs TRBV7-2 and TRBJ1-5; D not resolved. CDR3: CASSFTGRSNQPQHF. DNA of the CDR3: TGTGCCAGCAGCTTTACGGGTCGGAGCAATCAGCCCCAGCATTTT. The entire variable domain, with the rest obtained from reference TRBV7-2 and TRBJ1-5, is as follows: GAGVSQSPSNKVTEKGKDVELRCDPISGHTALYWYRQSLGQGLEFLIYFQGNSAPDKSGLPSDRFSAERTGGSVSTLTIQRTQQEDSAVYLCASSFTGRSNQPQHFGDGTRLSIL.